This T cell receptor beta chain was captured in a study of T cells expressing NK-cell markers. Whole-study context: Sequencing covered eight donors, seven HCMV-seropositive and one seronegative.

TCRdb reprocessed the 5' RACE reads and keeps a single row for each CDR3 protein, giving no DNA. The sample is made up of about 260,000 distinct CDR3 sequences, and the top ten hold 4% to 5% of it. Sequenced input: blood T cells: a sorted CD56 or NKG2C T cell subset, CD4+ or CD8+ T cells, or bulk PBMC T cells (not recorded which). The receptor was derived from a woman aged 18 to 75 in good health.

The CDR3 loop reads CASSLDRKTYEQYF. The chain is built from TRBV12-3 or TRBV12-4 and TRBJ2-7. The CDR3 contains 14 residues.